The rows below give T cell receptor beta chains drawn from one sample of a study of T cell responses to AZD1222 COVID-19 vaccine. Libraries were prepared by immunoSEQ multiplex PCR; TCRdb keeps only in-frame clonotypes and omits some of them. The sample lists approximately 140,000 clones; 93% were seen once. Sequenced here: peripheral blood, sampled on day 0 of AZD1222 vaccination. The receptor set was obtained from an adult in good health. The CDR3 runs from the conserved cysteine through the conserved F or W. Each record gives: D gene, clone size, J gene, V gene, CDR3 DNA, CDR3 protein. A D gene is named only where the DNA matches it firmly. Only some rows state a clone size, as once, few, many or a class for expanded clones.

D gene: -; clone size: -; J gene: TRBJ1-6; V gene: TRBV19; CDR3 DNA: TGTGCCAGTAGTATAGACGGAGCCTACAATTCACCCCTCCACTTT; CDR3 protein: CASSIDGAYNSPLHF
D gene: -; clone size: -; J gene: TRBJ2-5; V gene: TRBV6-2/TRBV6-3; CDR3 DNA: TGTGCCAGCAGCCTGAGACCCGAGACCCAGTACTTC; CDR3 protein: CASSLRPETQYF
D gene: TRBD2; clone size: -; J gene: TRBJ2-3; V gene: TRBV4-2; CDR3 DNA: TGTGCCAGCAGCCCCGGGACTAGCGCAGATACGCAGTATTTT; CDR3 protein: CASSPGTSADTQYF
D gene: TRBD1; clone size: -; J gene: TRBJ2-5; V gene: TRBV29-1; CDR3 DNA: TGCAGCGTCCGACAGGGGTTGTACCAAGAGACCCAGTACTTC; CDR3 protein: CSVRQGLYQETQYF
D gene: -; clone size: -; J gene: TRBJ2-7; V gene: TRBV12-3/TRBV12-4; CDR3 DNA: TGTGCCAGCAGTTTAGCCTACTACGAGCAGTACTTC; CDR3 protein: CASSLAYYEQYF
D gene: -; clone size: -; J gene: TRBJ1-2; V gene: TRBV9; CDR3 DNA: TGTGCCAGCTCTAGGGGGGAGCTAGGGGGCTACACCTTC; CDR3 protein: CASSRGELGGYTF
D gene: -; clone size: -; J gene: TRBJ1-6; V gene: TRBV7-3; CDR3 DNA: TGTGCCAGCAGCTTATTGGGCAGAGATAATTCACCCCTCCACTTT; CDR3 protein: CASSLLGRDNSPLHF
D gene: TRBD1; clone size: once; J gene: TRBJ2-7; V gene: TRBV5-1; CDR3 DNA: TGCGCCAGCAGCCGCGTCCCGGGACAGAACTACGAGCAGTACTTC; CDR3 protein: CASSRVPGQNYEQYF
D gene: -; clone size: -; J gene: TRBJ1-1; V gene: TRBV7-2; CDR3 DNA: TGTGCCAGCAGCTTAAACAGGGTCGGGACTGAAGCTTTCTTT; CDR3 protein: CASSLNRVGTEAFF
D gene: -; clone size: -; J gene: TRBJ1-1; V gene: TRBV4-2; CDR3 DNA: TGTGCCAGCAGCCAATACTCCCGGACGGCGGGGACTGAAGCTTTCTTT; CDR3 protein: CASSQYSRTAGTEAFF
D gene: -; clone size: -; J gene: TRBJ1-5; V gene: TRBV7-9; CDR3 DNA: TGTGCCAGCAGCTTAGTTGGGGGCGAAGGCAATCAGCCCCAGCATTTT; CDR3 protein: CASSLVGGEGNQPQHF
D gene: -; clone size: -; J gene: TRBJ1-5; V gene: TRBV15; CDR3 DNA: TGTGCCACCAGCAGAGATGGGGGTAATGGTCAGCCCCAGCATTTT; CDR3 protein: CATSRDGGNGQPQHF
D gene: -; clone size: -; J gene: TRBJ2-7; V gene: TRBV7-9; CDR3 DNA: TGTGCCAGCAGCCGAGAGGTGTACGGGGAGCAGTACTTC; CDR3 protein: CASSREVYGEQYF
D gene: -; clone size: -; J gene: TRBJ1-1; V gene: TRBV18; CDR3 DNA: TGTGCCAGCTCACAGGGATTCAACACTGAAGCTTTCTTT; CDR3 protein: CASSQGFNTEAFF
D gene: TRBD2; clone size: -; J gene: TRBJ2-1; V gene: TRBV7-8; CDR3 DNA: TGTGCCAGCAGCTTAGGACTAGCGGGGGTCACGCCGCTTAAGAATGAGCAGTTCTTC; CDR3 protein: CASSLGLAGVTPLKNEQFF
D gene: TRBD1; clone size: -; J gene: TRBJ1-4; V gene: TRBV12-5; CDR3 DNA: TGTGCTAGTGGTTTGGGCGCGACAGGGGTTGGGGAAAAACTGTTTTTT; CDR3 protein: CASGLGATGVGEKLFF
D gene: -; clone size: once; J gene: TRBJ1-1; V gene: TRBV15; CDR3 DNA: TGTGCCACCAGCAGAGGATTGGTAGGGCTGCAAAACACTGAAGCTTTCTTT; CDR3 protein: CATSRGLVGLQNTEAFF
D gene: TRBD2; clone size: -; J gene: TRBJ2-2; V gene: TRBV3-1/TRBV3-2; CDR3 DNA: TGTGCCAGCAGCCAAGATGACCTGATAGCGGGGGCCAACACCGGGGAGCTGTTTTTT; CDR3 protein: CASSQDDLIAGANTGELFF
D gene: -; clone size: -; J gene: TRBJ2-5; V gene: TRBV6-1; CDR3 DNA: TGTGCCAGCAGTGATGGGAACAAAAGGACAGAGACCCAGTACTTC; CDR3 protein: CASSDGNKRTETQYF
D gene: TRBD1; clone size: -; J gene: TRBJ1-1; V gene: TRBV9; CDR3 DNA: TGTGCCAGCAGCGGTGTAAGAGACAGGGGAGACACTGAAGCTTTCTTT; CDR3 protein: CASSGVRDRGDTEAFF
D gene: -; clone size: -; J gene: TRBJ1-6; V gene: TRBV9; CDR3 DNA: TGTGCCAGCAGCGTCGACGGACAGTATAATTCACCCCTCCACTTT; CDR3 protein: CASSVDGQYNSPLHF
D gene: -; clone size: -; J gene: TRBJ1-4; V gene: TRBV9; CDR3 DNA: TGTGCCAGCAGCGTAAAAGGTGAAAAACTGTTTTTT; CDR3 protein: CASSVKGEKLFF
D gene: TRBD1; clone size: -; J gene: TRBJ1-2; V gene: TRBV18; CDR3 DNA: TGTGCCAGCTCACCCGGGACAGGGTATGGCTACACCTTC; CDR3 protein: CASSPGTGYGYTF
D gene: TRBD1; clone size: -; J gene: TRBJ2-1; V gene: TRBV2; CDR3 DNA: TGTGCCAGCAGTGGACAGGGTTTCGACAATGAGCAGTTCTTC; CDR3 protein: CASSGQGFDNEQFF
D gene: TRBD2; clone size: -; J gene: TRBJ2-1; V gene: TRBV5-1; CDR3 DNA: TGCGCCAGCAGCCTGCTGACGGGAGGGCCTTCCAATGAGCAGTTCTTC; CDR3 protein: CASSLLTGGPSNEQFF
D gene: -; clone size: -; J gene: TRBJ1-2; V gene: TRBV27; CDR3 DNA: TGTGCCACGGGGGGGGCTTCCTATGGCTACACCTTC; CDR3 protein: CATGGASYGYTF
D gene: -; clone size: -; J gene: TRBJ1-5; V gene: TRBV12-3/TRBV12-4; CDR3 DNA: TGTGCCAGCAGCCCCTCGACCCCCTCCCAGCATTTT; CDR3 protein: CASSPSTPSQHF
D gene: -; clone size: -; J gene: TRBJ1-5; V gene: TRBV4-1; CDR3 DNA: TGCGCCAGCAGCCAGTTTTGGCCCCTCCGGGCCGACCCCCATCAGCCCCAGCATTTT; CDR3 protein: CASSQFWPLRADPHQPQHF
D gene: -; clone size: -; J gene: TRBJ2-7; V gene: TRBV9; CDR3 DNA: TGTGCCAGCAGCGTAGAACCTAGTAGGACCTACGAGCAGTACTTC; CDR3 protein: CASSVEPSRTYEQYF
D gene: TRBD1; clone size: -; J gene: TRBJ1-6; V gene: TRBV4-1; CDR3 DNA: TGCGCCAGCAGCCAAAGATGGGAGACAGGGGTTCAGTATAATTCACCCCTCCACTTT; CDR3 protein: CASSQRWETGVQYNSPLHF
D gene: TRBD1; clone size: -; J gene: TRBJ1-2; V gene: TRBV5-1; CDR3 DNA: TGCGCCAGCAGCTTTACAGGGGTGGGTGGCTACACCTTC; CDR3 protein: CASSFTGVGGYTF
D gene: -; clone size: -; J gene: TRBJ1-1; V gene: TRBV4-2; CDR3 DNA: TGTGCCAGCAGCCCGGACAGTAGGACTGAAGCTTTCTTT; CDR3 protein: CASSPDSRTEAFF
D gene: -; clone size: -; J gene: TRBJ1-1; V gene: TRBV6-5; CDR3 DNA: TGTGCCAGCACCGAGGGATATAAATTGAACACTGAAGCTTTCTTT; CDR3 protein: CASTEGYKLNTEAFF
D gene: -; clone size: -; J gene: TRBJ1-2; V gene: TRBV19; CDR3 DNA: TGTGCCAGTAGTATAGACCTGTACTCCGGGACCACGAGGGGAGGCTACACCTTC; CDR3 protein: CASSIDLYSGTTRGGYTF
D gene: -; clone size: -; J gene: TRBJ1-5; V gene: TRBV10-3; CDR3 DNA: TGTGCCATCAGTGAGTCTTTGTGGGAGGGGGGAAGCAATCAGCCCCAGCATTTT; CDR3 protein: CAISESLWEGGSNQPQHF
D gene: -; clone size: -; J gene: TRBJ1-2; V gene: TRBV9; CDR3 DNA: TGTGCCAGCAGCGTTGGGGGGCGCGGCTACACCTTC; CDR3 protein: CASSVGGRGYTF
D gene: -; clone size: -; J gene: TRBJ1-1; V gene: TRBV19; CDR3 DNA: TGTGCCAGTAGTTTAGGGGAGGGGAAGACTGAAGCTTTCTTT; CDR3 protein: CASSLGEGKTEAFF
D gene: -; clone size: -; J gene: TRBJ2-7; V gene: TRBV12-3/TRBV12-4; CDR3 DNA: TGTGCCAGCAGTTACTCCTACGAGCAGTACTTC; CDR3 protein: CASSYSYEQYF
D gene: -; clone size: -; J gene: TRBJ1-5; V gene: TRBV7-2; CDR3 DNA: TGTGCCAGCAGCTTAGCGCTAGGTGTGGATCAGCCCCAGCATTTT; CDR3 protein: CASSLALGVDQPQHF
D gene: -; clone size: -; J gene: TRBJ2-5; V gene: TRBV28; CDR3 DNA: TGTGCCAGCGCTCAAGGGACCCAGTACTTC; CDR3 protein: CASAQGTQYF
D gene: TRBD1; clone size: -; J gene: TRBJ2-7; V gene: TRBV5-6; CDR3 DNA: TGTGCCAGCAGCCTAGACAGGGGGCTCTACGAGCAGTACTTC; CDR3 protein: CASSLDRGLYEQYF
D gene: -; clone size: -; J gene: TRBJ1-3; V gene: TRBV7-2; CDR3 DNA: TGTGCCAGCAGCTTAGGTTTCCGCTCCTCTGGAAACACCATATATTTT; CDR3 protein: CASSLGFRSSGNTIYF
D gene: -; clone size: -; J gene: TRBJ2-1; V gene: TRBV6-2/TRBV6-3; CDR3 DNA: TGTGCCAGCAGTGACAACAGCTACAATGAGCAGTTCTTC; CDR3 protein: CASSDNSYNEQFF
D gene: TRBD1; clone size: -; J gene: TRBJ2-7; V gene: TRBV5-1; CDR3 DNA: TGCGCCAGCAGCTACCCCCTTTCCGGGACAGGGGGCTACTACGAGCAGTACTTC; CDR3 protein: CASSYPLSGTGGYYEQYF
D gene: -; clone size: -; J gene: TRBJ1-4; V gene: TRBV25-1; CDR3 DNA: TGTGCCAGCAGTGACCCCCATTTCACTAATGAAAAACTGTTTTTT; CDR3 protein: CASSDPHFTNEKLFF
D gene: TRBD1; clone size: -; J gene: TRBJ2-1; V gene: TRBV5-6; CDR3 DNA: TGTGCCAGCAGCGAGACGGGACAGACCTACAATGAGCAGTTCTTC; CDR3 protein: CASSETGQTYNEQFF
D gene: -; clone size: -; J gene: TRBJ1-3; V gene: TRBV3-1/TRBV3-2; CDR3 DNA: TGTGCCAGCAGCGTCGGCCCCGGGGGGACAACTTTTTTT; CDR3 protein: CASSVGPGGTTFF
D gene: -; clone size: -; J gene: TRBJ1-2; V gene: TRBV7-8; CDR3 DNA: TGTGCCAGCAGCTCGGGGACTGCTACTAACTATGGCTACACCTTC; CDR3 protein: CASSSGTATNYGYTF
D gene: -; clone size: -; J gene: TRBJ1-5; V gene: TRBV27; CDR3 DNA: TGTGCCAGTTCCAAACGGGGGGCGGAAAGCAATCAGCCCCAGCATTTT; CDR3 protein: CASSKRGAESNQPQHF
D gene: TRBD1; clone size: -; J gene: TRBJ1-1; V gene: TRBV6-5; CDR3 DNA: TGTGCCAGCAGTTACCGGACAGGAATAAACACTGAAGCTTTCTTT; CDR3 protein: CASSYRTGINTEAFF
D gene: TRBD1; clone size: -; J gene: TRBJ1-6; V gene: TRBV3-1/TRBV3-2; CDR3 DNA: TGTGCCAGCAGCCAAGGACAGGGTGGTTCACCCCTCCACTTT; CDR3 protein: CASSQGQGGSPLHF
D gene: -; clone size: -; J gene: TRBJ1-1; V gene: TRBV19; CDR3 DNA: TGTGCCACCCGACAGGTGCCGAACACTGAAGCTTTCTTT; CDR3 protein: CATRQVPNTEAFF
D gene: -; clone size: -; J gene: TRBJ2-2; V gene: TRBV5-4; CDR3 DNA: TGTGCCAGCAGCGCGTCGGGAGCGGGCACCGGGGAGCTGTTTTTT; CDR3 protein: CASSASGAGTGELFF
D gene: -; clone size: -; J gene: TRBJ2-7; V gene: TRBV6-6; CDR3 DNA: TGTGCCAGCAGTTACCCGACAGCCCTCGAGCAGTACTTC; CDR3 protein: CASSYPTALEQYF
D gene: -; clone size: -; J gene: TRBJ1-5; V gene: TRBV7-2; CDR3 DNA: TGTGCCAGCAGCCGGGACCGTCCCGGCAGCAATCAGCCCCAGCATTTT; CDR3 protein: CASSRDRPGSNQPQHF